This passage covers 2 T cell receptor beta chains from one sample sequenced in a study of graft-versus-host responses after intestinal transplantation. These receptors lack a known antigen. The repertoire was sequenced with immunoSEQ multiplex PCR; TCRdb's copy has only in-frame clones and lacks some. Among over 80,000 clones listed, 85% to 95% were seen once. The input for sequencing was unstimulated CD8+ T cells sorted from spleen or lymph node cells, taken before transplant. Receptors originate from a human donor who was the organ donor for an intestinal transplant.

This clone is a singleton in its sample. The chain joins TRBV7-6 to TRBJ1-2; weak D call: TRBD1 (5 bases). Germline V lookup: CDR1 SGHVS, CDR2 FNYEAQ. Trimming took off 1 base at V and 0 bases at J, with 9 bases between the two ends. The CDR3 length is 15 residues. CDR3 sequence (DNA): TGTGCCAGCAGCTTAGAAAGGGGCTCTAACTATGGCTACACCTTC. Translation gives CASSLERGSNYGYTF.

Details on this clone: The sample carries other DNA sequences with the same CDR3. The chain links TRBV19 to TRBJ2-1, with D perhaps matching TRBD2 (5 bases). Germline CDR1 reads LNHDA; CDR2 reads SQIVND (reference sequence). The CDR3 runs 18 residues. The ends were cut back, 3 bases at V and 7 bases at J, with 25 bases in the middle. As DNA, the CDR3 is TGTGCCAGTAGTATCGAGTGGGGAGTGGGCGGAGGAAGGAATGAGCAGTTCTTC. Its protein is CASSIEWGVGGGRNEQFF. Full variable domain (missing parts from reference TRBV19 and TRBJ2-1): DGGITQSPKYLFRKEGQNVTLSCEQNLNHDAMYWYRQDPGQGLRLIYYSQIVNDFQKGDIAEGYSVSREKKESFPLTVTSAQKNPTAFYLCASSIEWGVGGGRNEQFFGPGTRLTVL.